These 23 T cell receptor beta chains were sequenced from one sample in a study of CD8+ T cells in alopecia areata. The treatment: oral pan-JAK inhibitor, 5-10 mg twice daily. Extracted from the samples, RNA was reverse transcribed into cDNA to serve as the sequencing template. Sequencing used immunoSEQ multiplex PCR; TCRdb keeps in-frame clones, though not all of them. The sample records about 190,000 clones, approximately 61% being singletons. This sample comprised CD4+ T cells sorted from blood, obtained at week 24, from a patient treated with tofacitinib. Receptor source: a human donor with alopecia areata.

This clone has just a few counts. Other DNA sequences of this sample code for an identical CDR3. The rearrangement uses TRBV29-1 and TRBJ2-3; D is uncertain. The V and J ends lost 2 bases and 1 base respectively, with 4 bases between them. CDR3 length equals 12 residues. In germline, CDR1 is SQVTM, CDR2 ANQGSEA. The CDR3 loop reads CSVEWGTDTQYF. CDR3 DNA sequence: TGCAGCGTTGAATGGGGCACAGATACGCAGTATTTT.

The CDR3 region is CSVEQAPNQPQHF. CDR3 DNA: TGCAGCGTTGAACAGGCGCCGAATCAGCCCCAGCATTTT. The chain couples TRBV29-1 to TRBJ1-5; D is unclear. The germline V gene has CDR1 SQVTM and CDR2 ANQGSEA. V lost 2 bases and J lost 4, with 9 bases in between. The CDR3 loop spans 13 amino acids.

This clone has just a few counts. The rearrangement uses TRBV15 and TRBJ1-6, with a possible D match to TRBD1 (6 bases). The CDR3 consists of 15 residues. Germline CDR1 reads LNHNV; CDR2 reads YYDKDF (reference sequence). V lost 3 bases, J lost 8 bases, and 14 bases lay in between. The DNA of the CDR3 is TGTGCCACCAGCAGCCAAGGACAGCCGGATTCACCCCTCCACTTT. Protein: CATSSQGQPDSPLHF. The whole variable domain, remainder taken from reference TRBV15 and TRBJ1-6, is DAMVIQNPRYQVTQFGKPVTLSCSQTLNHNVMYWYQQKSSQAPKLLFHYYDKDFNNEADTPDNFQSRRPNTSFCFLDIRSPGLGDTAMYLCATSSQGQPDSPLHFGNGTRLTVT.

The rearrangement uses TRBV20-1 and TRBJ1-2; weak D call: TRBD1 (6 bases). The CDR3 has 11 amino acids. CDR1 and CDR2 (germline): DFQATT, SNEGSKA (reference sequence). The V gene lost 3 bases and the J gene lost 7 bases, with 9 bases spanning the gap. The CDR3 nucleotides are TGCAGTGCTAGCCGAGGGGGTGGCTACACCTTC. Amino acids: CSASRGGGYTF.

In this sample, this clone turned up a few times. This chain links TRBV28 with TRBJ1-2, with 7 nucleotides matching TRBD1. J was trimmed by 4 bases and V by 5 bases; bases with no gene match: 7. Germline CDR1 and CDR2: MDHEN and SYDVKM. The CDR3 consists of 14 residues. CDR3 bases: TGTGCCAGCAGTATCCAGACAGGGCTCTATGGCTACACCTTC. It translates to CASSIQTGLYGYTF.

This CDR3 reads CSVGQGVVRTEAFF. DNA for the CDR3: TGCAGCGTTGGACAGGGGGTCGTAAGGACTGAAGCTTTCTTT. V is TRBV29-1 and J is TRBJ1-1; 9 nucleotides align to TRBD1. J lost 5 bases, V lost 4 bases, and 8 bases had no gene match. Germline-derived CDR1 and CDR2 are SQVTM and ANQGSEA. CDR3 size: 14 residues.

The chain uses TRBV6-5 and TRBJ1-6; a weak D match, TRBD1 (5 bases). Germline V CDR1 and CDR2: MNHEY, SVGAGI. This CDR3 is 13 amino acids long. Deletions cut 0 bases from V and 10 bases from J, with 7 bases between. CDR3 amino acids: CASSYSRDSPLHF. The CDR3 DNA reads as TGTGCCAGCAGTTACTCGAGGGACTCACCCCTCCACTTT.

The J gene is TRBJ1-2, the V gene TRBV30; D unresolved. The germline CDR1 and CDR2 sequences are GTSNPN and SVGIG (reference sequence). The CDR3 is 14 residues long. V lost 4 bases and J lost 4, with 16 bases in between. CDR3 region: CAWTPQGLFYGYTF. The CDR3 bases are TGTGCCTGGACTCCCCAAGGGTTATTCTATGGCTACACCTTC.

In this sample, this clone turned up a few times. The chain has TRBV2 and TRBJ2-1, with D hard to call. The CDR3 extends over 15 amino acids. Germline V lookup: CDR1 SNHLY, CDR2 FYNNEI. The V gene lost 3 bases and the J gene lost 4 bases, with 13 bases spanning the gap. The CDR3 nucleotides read TGTGCCAGCAGTGATAACGGCTGGCAGTACAATGAGCAGTTCTTC. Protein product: CASSDNGWQYNEQFF.

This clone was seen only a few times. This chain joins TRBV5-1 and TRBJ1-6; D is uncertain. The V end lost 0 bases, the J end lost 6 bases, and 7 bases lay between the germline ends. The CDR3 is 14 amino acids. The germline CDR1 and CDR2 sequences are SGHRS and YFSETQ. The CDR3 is CASSLDQSNSPLHF. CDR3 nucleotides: TGCGCCAGCAGCTTGGACCAGTCTAATTCACCCCTCCACTTT.

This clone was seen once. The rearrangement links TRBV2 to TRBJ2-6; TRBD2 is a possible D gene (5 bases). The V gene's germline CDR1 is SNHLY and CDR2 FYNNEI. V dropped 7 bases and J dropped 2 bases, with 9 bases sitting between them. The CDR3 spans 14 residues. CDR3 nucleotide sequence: TGTGCCAGCACGATCGGGGCTGGGGCCAACGTCCTGACTTTC. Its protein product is CASTIGAGANVLTF.

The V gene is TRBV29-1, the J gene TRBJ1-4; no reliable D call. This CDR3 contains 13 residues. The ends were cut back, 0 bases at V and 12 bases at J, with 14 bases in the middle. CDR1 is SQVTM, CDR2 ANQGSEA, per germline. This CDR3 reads CSVEESHAAQLFF. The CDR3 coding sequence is TGCAGCGTTGAAGAGAGCCACGCGGCGCAACTGTTTTTT.

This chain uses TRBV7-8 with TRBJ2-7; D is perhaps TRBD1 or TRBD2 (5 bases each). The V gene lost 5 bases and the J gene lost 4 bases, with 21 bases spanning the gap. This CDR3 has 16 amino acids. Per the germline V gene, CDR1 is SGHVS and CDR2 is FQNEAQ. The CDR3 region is CASSPRDPNPGYEQYF. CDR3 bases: TGTGCCAGCAGCCCCCGGGACCCCAACCCGGGGTACGAGCAGTACTTC.

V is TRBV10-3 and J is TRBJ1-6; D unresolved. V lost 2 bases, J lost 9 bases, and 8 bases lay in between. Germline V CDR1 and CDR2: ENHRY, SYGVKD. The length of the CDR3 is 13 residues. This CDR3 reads CAISEGYSSPLHF. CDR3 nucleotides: TGTGCCATCAGTGAGGGGTACAGTTCACCCCTCCACTTT.

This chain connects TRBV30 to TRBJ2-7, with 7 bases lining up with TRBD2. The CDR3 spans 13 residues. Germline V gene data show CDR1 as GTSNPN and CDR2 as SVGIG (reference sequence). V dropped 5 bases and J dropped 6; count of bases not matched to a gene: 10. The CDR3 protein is CAWEKLARGEQYF. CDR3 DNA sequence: TGTGCCTGGGAAAAACTAGCGCGGGGCGAGCAGTACTTC.

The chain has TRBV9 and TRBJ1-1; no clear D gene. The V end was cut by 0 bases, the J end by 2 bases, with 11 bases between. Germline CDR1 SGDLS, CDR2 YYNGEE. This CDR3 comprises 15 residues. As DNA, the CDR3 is TGTGCCAGCAGCGTAGGGGTGACACCCAACACTGAAGCTTTCTTT. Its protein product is CASSVGVTPNTEAFF.

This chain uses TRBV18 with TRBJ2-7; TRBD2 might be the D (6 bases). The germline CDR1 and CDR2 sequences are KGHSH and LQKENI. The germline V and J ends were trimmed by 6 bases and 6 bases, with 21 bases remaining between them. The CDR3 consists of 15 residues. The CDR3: CASSPPGLRGSEQYF. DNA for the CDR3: TGTGCCAGCTCCCCTCCGGGACTTAGGGGCTCCGAGCAGTACTTC. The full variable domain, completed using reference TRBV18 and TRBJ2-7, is NAGVMQNPRHLVRRRGQEARLRCSPMKGHSHVYWYRQLPEEGLKFMVYLQKENIIDESGMPKERFSAEFPKEGPSILRIQQVVRGDSAAYFCASSPPGLRGSEQYFGPGTRLTVT.

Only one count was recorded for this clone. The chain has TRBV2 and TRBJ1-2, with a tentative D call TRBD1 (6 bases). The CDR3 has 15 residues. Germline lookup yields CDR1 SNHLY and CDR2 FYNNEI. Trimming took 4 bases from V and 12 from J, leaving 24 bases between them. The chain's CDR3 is CASSAKGGGLGVDTF. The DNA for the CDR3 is TGTGCCAGCAGTGCCAAAGGCGGGGGCCTTGGGGTCGACACCTTC. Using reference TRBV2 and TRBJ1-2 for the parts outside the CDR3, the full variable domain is EPEVTQTPSHQVTQMGQEVILRCVPISNHLYFYWYRQILGQKVEFLVSFYNNEISEKSEIFDDQFSVERPDGSNFTLKIRSTKLEDSAMYFCASSAKGGGLGVDTFGSGTRLTVV.

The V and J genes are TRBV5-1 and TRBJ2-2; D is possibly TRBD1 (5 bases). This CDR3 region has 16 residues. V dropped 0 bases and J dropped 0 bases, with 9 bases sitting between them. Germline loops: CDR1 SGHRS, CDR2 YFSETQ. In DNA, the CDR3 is TGCGCCAGCAGCTTGGAGGGGCAAACGAACACCGGGGAGCTGTTTTTT. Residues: CASSLEGQTNTGELFF.

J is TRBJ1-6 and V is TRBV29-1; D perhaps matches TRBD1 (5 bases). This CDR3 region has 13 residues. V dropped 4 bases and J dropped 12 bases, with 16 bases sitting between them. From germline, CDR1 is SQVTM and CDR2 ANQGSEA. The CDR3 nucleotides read TGCAGCGTTGTTCGGACACCGGGTTTACCCCTCCACTTT. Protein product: CSVVRTPGLPLHF.

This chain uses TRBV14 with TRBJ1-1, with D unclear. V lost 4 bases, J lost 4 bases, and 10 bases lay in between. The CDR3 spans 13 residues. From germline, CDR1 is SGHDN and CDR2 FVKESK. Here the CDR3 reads CASSRTKGTEAFF. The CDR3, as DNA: TGTGCCAGCAGCCGGACCAAAGGCACTGAAGCTTTCTTT.

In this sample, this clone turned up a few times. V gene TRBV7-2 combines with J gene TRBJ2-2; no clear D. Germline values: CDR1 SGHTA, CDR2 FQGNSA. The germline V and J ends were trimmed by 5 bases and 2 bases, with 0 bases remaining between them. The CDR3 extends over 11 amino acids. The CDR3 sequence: CASSNTGELFF. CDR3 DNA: TGTGCCAGCAGCAACACCGGGGAGCTGTTTTTT.

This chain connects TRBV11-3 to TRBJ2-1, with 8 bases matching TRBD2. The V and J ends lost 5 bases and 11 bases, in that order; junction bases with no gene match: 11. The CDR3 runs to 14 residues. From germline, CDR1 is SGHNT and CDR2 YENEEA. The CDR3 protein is CASSAGASGLKQFF. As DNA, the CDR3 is TGTGCCAGCAGCGCAGGGGCTAGCGGGTTGAAGCAGTTCTTC.